The 10 T cell receptor beta chains presented below share a single source sample, sequenced in a study of blood T cell repertoires in COVID-19 (dated by TCRdb to 2020 to 2021). The library was made by the immunoSEQ multiplex PCR assay. TCRdb carries this immuneACCESS record with in-frame sequences only. Its versions omit some clonotypes, under half of them owing to an unresolved V gene in the studies checked, with the rest unexplained. The sample has a few hundred thousand clones on record, less than 85% of them singletons. 3.1% of the sample is taken by the ten largest. Input material: peripheral blood. These receptors originate from a woman between 18 and 29 years old with acute or convalescent COVID-19.

This clone was counted a single time. This rearrangement joins TRBV28 to TRBJ1-5, with 7 bases lining up with TRBD1. Germline assignment: CDR1 MDHEN and CDR2 SYDVKM. J was trimmed by 5 bases and V by 2 bases; bases with no gene match: 6. CDR3 length equals 15 residues. The CDR3 DNA is TGTGCCAGCAGTTTAGGCAGGGGGACCTATCAGCCCCAGCATTTT. Translation: CASSLGRGTYQPQHF.

The CDR3 coding sequence is TGTGCCAGCAGCCGACGAGGGGGCAATGAGCAGTTCTTC. Protein product: CASSRRGGNEQFF. V gene TRBV5-8 combines with J gene TRBJ2-1; D possibly corresponds to TRBD1 (6 bases). The CDR3 covers 13 residues. With 4 bases removed from V and 6 bases from J, the gap between germline ends came to 11 bases. Looked up from germline, CDR1 is SGHTS and CDR2 is YDEGEE.

The J gene is TRBJ1-4, the V gene TRBV5-1; D is unresolved. This CDR3 comprises 13 residues. Trimming stripped 0 bases from V and 5 bases from J, with 5 bases between. The V gene's germline CDR1 is SGHRS and CDR2 YFSETQ. The CDR3 DNA is TGCGCCAGCAGCTTGGGGCTCAATGAAAAACTGTTTTTT. Translated: CASSLGLNEKLFF.

This clone was detected only once. The chain has TRBV5-1 and TRBJ1-2, with 10 bases that match TRBD1. After removal of 4 bases from V and 2 bases from J, the junction contained 5 bases not matched to a gene. The CDR3 loop spans 15 amino acids. Germline V CDR1 and CDR2: SGHRS, YFSETQ. The CDR3 DNA is TGCGCCAGCAGCCCCGGGACAGGGGAGAACTATGGCTACACCTTC. It yields the protein CASSPGTGENYGYTF. Based on the CDR3 plus reference TRBV5-1 and TRBJ1-2, the full variable domain is KAGVTQTPRYLIKTRGQQVTLSCSPISGHRSVSWYQQTPGQGLQFLFEYFSETQRNKGNFPGRFSGRQFSNSRSEMNVSTLELGDSALYLCASSPGTGENYGYTFGSGTRLTVV.

The V gene is TRBV3-1 (or the pseudogene TRBV3-2), the J gene TRBJ1-2; D might be TRBD1 (5 bases). The V gene lost 0 bases and the J gene lost 5 bases, with 16 bases spanning the gap. Germline CDR1 reads LGHDT; CDR2 reads YNNKEL (reference sequence). This CDR3 has 16 residues. Here the CDR3 DNA reads TGTGCCAGCAGCCAAGATGCGGTCCCCAGGGTGTATGGCTACACCTTC. It encodes CASSQDAVPRVYGYTF.

The chain combines TRBV13 with TRBJ2-7; the D gene is possibly TRBD2 (5 bases). The CDR3 is 13 amino acids. Trimming left V 5 bases short and J 7 bases short, with 15 bases between. The V gene's germline CDR1 is PRHDT and CDR2 FYEKMQ (reference sequence). The CDR3 DNA follows: TGTGCCAGCAGCGGAGGCCGGGCCGGGGAGCAGTACTTC. Its translation: CASSGGRAGEQYF.

Comment on this clone: The sample holds other DNA sequences that translate to the same CDR3. V and J are TRBV7-6 and TRBJ1-1; the D is unclear. The V and J ends lost 6 bases and 0 bases respectively, with 14 bases between them. The germline CDR1 and CDR2 sequences are SGHVS and FNYEAQ. CDR3 size: 15 residues. The CDR3 loop is CASSRGQTMNTEAFF. The CDR3 bases are TGTGCCAGCAGTCGAGGGCAGACCATGAACACTGAAGCTTTCTTT.

This clone occurred a few times. The chain has TRBV6-5 and TRBJ1-2; maybe TRBD1 (5 bases). Germline assignment: CDR1 MNHEY and CDR2 SVGAGI. V gave up 1 base and J gave up 8 bases, with 14 bases separating them. The CDR3 totals 14 residues. The CDR3 coding sequence is TGTGCCAGCAGTTACTACTTAGGGGCCGGGGGCTACACCTTC. This gives the protein CASSYYLGAGGYTF.

This clone was counted only a few times. The CDR3 bases are TGCGCCAGCAGCCAAGCGGACAGGGGAGCGTCACCCCTCCACTTT. Amino acid sequence: CASSQADRGASPLHF. V is TRBV4-1 and J is TRBJ1-6, with TRBD1 identical over 9 bases. The trim removed 1 base at V and 10 bases at J, leaving 5 bases unmatched. The germline CDR1 and CDR2 sequences are MGHRA and YSYEKL. The CDR3 totals 15 residues.

The V and J genes are TRBV6-5 and TRBJ1-6; no definite D call. The CDR3 spans 14 residues. From germline, CDR1 is MNHEY and CDR2 SVGAGI. V shed 3 bases and J shed 10 bases, with 13 bases lying between them. As DNA, the CDR3 is TGTGCCAGCAGTTATGGTGAGGGAAAGTCACCCCTCCACTTT. It yields the protein CASSYGEGKSPLHF.